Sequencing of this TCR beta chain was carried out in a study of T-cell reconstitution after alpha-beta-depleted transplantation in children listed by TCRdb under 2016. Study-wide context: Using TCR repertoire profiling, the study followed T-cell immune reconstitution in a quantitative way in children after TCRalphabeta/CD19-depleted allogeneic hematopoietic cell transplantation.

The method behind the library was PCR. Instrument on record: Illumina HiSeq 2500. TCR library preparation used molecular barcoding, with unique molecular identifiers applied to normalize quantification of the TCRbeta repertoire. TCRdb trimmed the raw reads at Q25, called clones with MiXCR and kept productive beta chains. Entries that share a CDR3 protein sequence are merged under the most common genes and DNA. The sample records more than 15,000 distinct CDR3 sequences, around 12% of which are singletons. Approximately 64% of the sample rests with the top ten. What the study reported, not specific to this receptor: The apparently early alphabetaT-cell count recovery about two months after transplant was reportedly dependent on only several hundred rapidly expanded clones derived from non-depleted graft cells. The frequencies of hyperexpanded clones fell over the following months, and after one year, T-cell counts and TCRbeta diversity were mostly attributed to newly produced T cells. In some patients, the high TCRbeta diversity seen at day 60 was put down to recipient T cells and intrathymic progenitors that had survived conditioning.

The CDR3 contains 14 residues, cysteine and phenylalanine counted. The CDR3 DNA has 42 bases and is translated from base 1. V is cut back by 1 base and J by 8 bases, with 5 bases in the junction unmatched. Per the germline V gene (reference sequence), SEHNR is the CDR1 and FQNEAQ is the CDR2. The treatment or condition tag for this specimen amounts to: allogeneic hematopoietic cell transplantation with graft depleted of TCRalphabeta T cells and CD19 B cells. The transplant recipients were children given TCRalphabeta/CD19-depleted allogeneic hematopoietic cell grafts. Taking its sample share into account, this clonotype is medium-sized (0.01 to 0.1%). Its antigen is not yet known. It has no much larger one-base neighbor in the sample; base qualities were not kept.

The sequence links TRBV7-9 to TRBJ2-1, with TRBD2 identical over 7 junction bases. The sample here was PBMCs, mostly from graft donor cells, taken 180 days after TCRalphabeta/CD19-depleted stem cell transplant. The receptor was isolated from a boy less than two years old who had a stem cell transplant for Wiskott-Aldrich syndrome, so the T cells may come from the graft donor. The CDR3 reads CASSLVGGSHEQFF. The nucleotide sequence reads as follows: TGTGCCAGCAGCTTAGTGGGCGGGAGTCATGAGCAGTTCTTC.